Presented here are 17 T cell receptor beta chains from one specimen sequenced in a study of vaccination effects on CD4 cells after COVID-19 (dated 2022 in TCRdb). No antigen has been assigned to these receptors. Library creation used the immunoSEQ multiplex PCR assay. TCRdb limited this immuneACCESS table to in-frame rearrangements with V and J called. A share of clones is missing; checked studies link under half to unresolved V genes, and the rest is unexplained. Counted in this sample were tens of thousands of clones; 73% of them appeared once. The ten largest clones represent around 5% of the sample. The ViraFEST assay stimulated PBMC with viral peptide pools and then used TCR sequencing to identify antigen-specific CD4+ T cell clonotypes by expansion. After roughly 11 days of culture, CD4+ T cells were isolated with the EasySep CD4+ T cell isolation kit. Convalescent patients had PCR-confirmed SARS-CoV-2 infection between March and December 2020, before Alpha, Beta and Delta variants emerged in the United States.

Specimen: CD4+ T cells from PBMCs cultured with HIV peptides, collected before COVID-19 vaccination. The cell subset or site tag for this specimen amounts to: HIV-1 Nef peptide pool negative control/reference culture. All receptors come from a human donor who had a prior SARS-CoV-2 infection.

The chain combines TRBV6-5 with TRBJ1-5, with TRBD1 matching over 7 bases. Looked up from germline, CDR1 is MNHEY and CDR2 is SVGAGI. This CDR3 is built from 15 residues. V lost 6 bases and J lost 3; bases outside the gene matches: 8. CDR3 in amino acids: CASSTGVGDNQPQHF. In DNA form, the CDR3 reads TGTGCCAGCAGCACAGGGGTTGGGGACAATCAGCCCCAGCATTTT.

The V gene is TRBV2, the J gene TRBJ2-5; D not certain. With 6 bases removed from V and 7 bases from J, the gap between germline ends came to 15 bases. The germline gives CDR1 SNHLY, CDR2 FYNNEI. There are 13 residues in the CDR3. The CDR3 sequence is CASSFIESGTQYF. The CDR3 region has the DNA TGTGCCAGCAGCTTCATAGAGTCCGGGACCCAGTACTTC.

The chain employs TRBV15 and TRBJ2-3; 8 positions match TRBD1. The trim removed 0 bases at V and 5 bases at J, leaving 10 bases unmatched. The CDR3 has 17 residues. CDR1 and CDR2 from the germline V gene are LNHNV and YYDKDF (reference sequence). The CDR3 protein is CATSRDRAQGAKDTQYF. The CDR3 bases are TGTGCCACCAGCAGAGATCGGGCGCAGGGGGCGAAAGATACGCAGTATTTT.

The chain couples TRBV14 to TRBJ2-6, with 8 bases aligning to TRBD1. Germline loops: CDR1 SGHDN, CDR2 FVKESK. The CDR3 runs to 18 residues. V lost 1 base and J lost 0; bases outside the gene matches: 5. The chain's CDR3 is CASSQGTGPSSGANVLTF. The CDR3 nucleotides are TGTGCCAGCAGCCAAGGGACAGGGCCGAGCTCTGGGGCCAACGTCCTGACTTTC.

The gene calls are TRBV25-1 and TRBJ2-7, with TRBD1 identical over 9 bases. The germline CDR1 and CDR2 sequences are MGHDK and SYGVNS. The CDR3 runs to 15 residues. V shed 1 base, J shed 4 bases, and the junction held 5 bases outside the gene matches. CDR3 sequence reads: CASSESGTGLYEQYF. Here the CDR3 DNA reads TGTGCCAGCAGTGAATCGGGGACAGGGTTGTACGAGCAGTACTTC.

The chain recombines TRBV5-4 with TRBJ2-5; the match to TRBD1 covers 7 bases. The germline V gene encodes CDR1 SGHNT and CDR2 YYREEE (reference sequence). The V segment lost 4 bases and the J segment 3 bases; nucleotides outside the gene matches: 18. CDR3 size: 18 residues. Written as DNA, the CDR3 is TGTGCCAGCAGCGGAAAAACCGGGACAGAGGTCTTTGAAGAGACCCAGTACTTC. It translates to CASSGKTGTEVFEETQYF.

This clone was seen only a few times. The CDR3 DNA reads TGTGCCACCAGCAGAGATTTGGGACACTCGAACACCGGGGAGCTGTTTTTT. Its protein is CATSRDLGHSNTGELFF. This chain uses TRBV15 with TRBJ2-2, with D possibly matching TRBD1 (6 bases). V gave up 0 bases and J gave up 0 bases, with 11 bases separating them. Germline assignment: CDR1 LNHNV and CDR2 YYDKDF (reference sequence). The CDR3 length is 17 residues.

The table lists this clone with a few counts. The genes are TRBV6-6 and TRBJ2-4, with TRBD1 identical over 7 bases. Trimming took 5 bases from V and 5 from J; bases not matched to a gene: 3. The CDR3 totals 13 residues. CDR1 MNHNY and CDR2 SVGAGI come from the germline V gene (reference sequence). This chain's CDR3 is CASSTGVENIQYF. The CDR3 DNA is TGTGCCAGCAGTACAGGGGTAGAAAACATTCAGTACTTC.

The CDR3 loop is CASTSRDRVISSYEQYF. The CDR3 DNA follows: TGTGCCAGTACCTCCCGGGACAGGGTAATCAGCTCCTACGAGCAGTACTTC. The J gene is TRBJ2-7, the V gene TRBV19; TRBD1 agrees at 9 bases. The CDR3 sequence is 17 residues long. CDR1 LNHDA and CDR2 SQIVND come from the germline V gene (reference sequence). V gave up 7 bases and J gave up 0 bases; unmatched junction bases: 13.

This clone was counted once. Mismatch with germline at one junction end may stem from a read error. The CDR3 nucleotides are TGTGCTAGCAGCTTCCGACTAGCGGGAGGGCAAGAGACCCAGTACTTC. Its protein product is CASSFRLAGGQETQYF. This chain links TRBV7-7 with TRBJ2-5, with 14 positions matching TRBD2. In germline, CDR1 is SSHAT, CDR2 FNYEAQ (reference sequence). The CDR3 is made up of 16 amino acids.

The gene calls are TRBV30 and TRBJ1-2; D unresolved. The CDR3 spans 14 residues. The germline V and J ends were trimmed by 4 bases and 1 base, with 13 bases remaining between them. Looked up from germline, CDR1 is GTSNPN and CDR2 is SVGIG (reference sequence). The CDR3 DNA sequence: TGTGCCTGGAAAGGCCTGCAAAATAACTATGGCTACACCTTC. It yields the protein CAWKGLQNNYGYTF.

V gene TRBV4-1 combines with J gene TRBJ2-7, with 11 bases aligning to TRBD2. The germline V gene has CDR1 MGHRA and CDR2 YSYEKL. There are 17 residues in the CDR3. With 3 bases clipped from V and 2 bases from J, the junction kept 9 bases outside the gene matches. Written as DNA, the CDR3 is TGCGCCAGCAGCCATATCGCGGGACTAGCGGCCCCCTACGAGCAGTACTTC. Its translation is CASSHIAGLAAPYEQYF.

J is TRBJ2-1 and V is TRBV6-6; weak D call: TRBD2 (6 bases). This CDR3 region has 13 residues. Trimming pared 2 bases from V and 4 bases from J, leaving 6 bases between. Germline V lookup: CDR1 MNHNY, CDR2 SVGAGI (reference sequence). For the CDR3, the DNA is TGTGCCAGCAGTTACGGGGGGTACAATGAGCAGTTCTTC. Protein sequence: CASSYGGYNEQFF.

This clone has more than one count but fewer than ten. The V and J genes are TRBV2 and TRBJ1-1; tentative D call: TRBD1 (6 bases). Germline V gene lookup returns CDR1 SNHLY and CDR2 FYNNEI. V was shortened by 7 bases and J by 7 bases, with 16 bases between the two germline ends. CDR3 length: 13 amino acids. DNA of the CDR3: TGTGCCAGCACTCTCCAGGGGCCCTATGAAGCTTTCTTT. Protein: CASTLQGPYEAFF.

The CDR3 spells CASSPGTEYNSPLHF. Written as DNA, the CDR3 is TGTGCCAGTAGCCCCGGGACAGAGTATAATTCACCCCTCCACTTT. The J gene is TRBJ1-6, the V gene TRBV19; 7 bases are shared with TRBD1. The CDR3 contains 15 residues. Germline trimming cut 6 bases from V and 4 bases from J; bases unmatched to any gene: 6. Germline CDR1 is LNHDA and CDR2 is SQIVND (reference sequence).

V gene TRBV6-5 combines with J gene TRBJ2-6, with D unclear. Looked up from germline, CDR1 is MNHEY and CDR2 is SVGAGI. The germline V and J ends were trimmed by 0 bases and 3 bases, with 0 bases remaining between them. The CDR3 consists of 13 residues. CDR3 bases: TGTGCCAGCAGTTACTCTGGGGCCAACGTCCTGACTTTC. The encoded protein is CASSYSGANVLTF.

This chain uses TRBV15 with TRBJ2-3; D uncertain. Germline assignment: CDR1 LNHNV and CDR2 YYDKDF (reference sequence). Trimming cost V 3 bases and J 5 bases, with 12 bases left between them. The CDR3 contains 14 residues. The CDR3 protein is CATSRMDGLDTQYF. The CDR3 bases are TGTGCCACCAGCAGGATGGACGGGTTAGATACGCAGTATTTT.